Presented here are 26 T cell receptor beta chains from one specimen sequenced in a study of blood T cell repertoires in COVID-19. Using immunoSEQ multiplex PCR, the repertoire was profiled, and TCRdb retains in-frame clones only, with some absent. This table has about 68,000 clones, roughly 73% appearing once. The source material was peripheral blood. The source of these receptors is a woman between 55 and 75 years old with acute or convalescent COVID-19.

The chain couples TRBV3-1 (or the pseudogene TRBV3-2) to TRBJ2-3; 8 bases agree with TRBD1. CDR3 length equals 16 residues. Germline V lookup: CDR1 LGHDT, CDR2 YNNKEL (reference sequence). The V and J ends lost 5 bases and 5 bases, in that order; junction bases with no gene match: 12. As DNA, the CDR3 is TGTGCCAGCAGCTGGGGCTCCAGGGGGCTCAAAGATACGCAGTATTTT. Translation gives CASSWGSRGLKDTQYF.

V gene TRBV5-1 combines with J gene TRBJ2-3; possibly TRBD2 for D (6 bases). Germline CDR1 and CDR2: SGHRS and YFSETQ. This CDR3 region has 13 residues. The V gene lost 0 bases and the J gene lost 8 bases, with 10 bases spanning the gap. CDR3 nucleotide sequence: TGCGCCAGCAGCTTGGCCGGGAGTGGTACGCAGTATTTT. Encoded protein: CASSLAGSGTQYF.

The chain links TRBV30 to TRBJ1-5; perhaps TRBD1 as D (6 bases). The CDR3 is 14 residues long. Germline V lookup: CDR1 GTSNPN, CDR2 SVGIG (reference sequence). The V end was cut by 6 bases, the J end by 4 bases, with 16 bases between. The CDR3 loop reads CACGRDIGNQPQHF. Written as DNA, the CDR3 is TGTGCCTGCGGCCGGGACATAGGGAATCAGCCCCAGCATTTT.

The CDR3 sequence is CASSENPGTGNEKLFF. The DNA of the CDR3 is TGTGCCAGCAGCGAGAACCCCGGGACAGGGAATGAAAAACTGTTTTTT. The rearrangement uses TRBV7-9 and TRBJ1-4; 9 bases are shared with TRBD1. Germline assignment: CDR1 SEHNR and CDR2 FQNEAQ (reference sequence). The V gene end was trimmed by 5 bases and the J gene end by 5 bases; junction bases not matched to a gene: 9. This CDR3 contains 16 residues.

This chain joins TRBV6-6 and TRBJ1-3; tentative D call: TRBD1 (5 bases). This CDR3 spans 15 amino acids. With 7 bases removed from V and 0 bases from J, the gap between germline ends came to 13 bases. CDR1 is MNHNY, CDR2 SVGAGI, per germline (reference sequence). The CDR3 DNA is TGTGCCAGCATGGGACTGATCTCCTCTGGAAACACCATATATTTT. Translation gives CASMGLISSGNTIYF.

This clone has only a few counts. V is TRBV9 and J is TRBJ1-6; tentative D call: TRBD1 (6 bases). The CDR3 has 14 residues. The germline V gene encodes CDR1 SGDLS and CDR2 YYNGEE. Trimming took 2 bases from V and 7 from J, leaving 10 bases between them. This chain's CDR3 is CASSVGTPNSPLHF. In DNA, the CDR3 is TGTGCCAGCAGCGTCGGGACACCCAATTCACCCCTCCACTTT.

CDR3 protein: CASSIAGDRAEGYTF. The CDR3 coding sequence is TGTGCCAGTAGTATAGCCGGGGACAGGGCGGAAGGCTACACCTTC. The chain has TRBV19 and TRBJ1-2, with TRBD1 matching over 9 bases. J was trimmed by 8 bases and V by 1 base; bases with no gene match: 8. Looked up from germline, CDR1 is LNHDA and CDR2 is SQIVND (reference sequence). This CDR3 contains 15 residues.

The rearrangement joins TRBV19 to TRBJ1-1; possible D gene TRBD1, 5 bases. The V and J ends lost 5 bases and 1 base respectively, with 11 bases between them. CDR1 and CDR2 from the germline V gene are LNHDA and SQIVND (reference sequence). This CDR3 spans 14 amino acids. This CDR3 reads CASSWFTGNTEAFF. In DNA form, the CDR3 reads TGTGCCAGTAGTTGGTTCACAGGGAACACTGAAGCTTTCTTT.

This rearrangement joins TRBV5-6 to TRBJ2-7; 10 positions match TRBD1. From germline, CDR1 is SGHDT and CDR2 YYEEEE. V trimming: 5 bases; J trimming: 3 bases; junction bases outside the gene matches: 8. This CDR3 spans 15 amino acids. In DNA, the CDR3 is TGTGCCAGCAGTGCCGGGACAGGGGCGAGCTACGAGCAGTACTTC. Amino acids: CASSAGTGASYEQYF.

This rearrangement joins TRBV18 to TRBJ1-4, with 7 bases identical to TRBD1. The CDR3 sequence is 13 residues long. Germline assignment: CDR1 KGHSH and CDR2 LQKENI. V lost 2 bases to trimming and J lost 8 bases; unmatched junction nucleotides: 2. The CDR3 protein is CASSPTGEEKLFF. The CDR3 nucleotides are TGTGCCAGCTCACCAACAGGGGAGGAAAAACTGTTTTTT.

This rearrangement joins TRBV20-1 to TRBJ2-1, with 12 bases identical to TRBD1. Germline lookup yields CDR1 DFQATT and CDR2 SNEGSKA (reference sequence). This CDR3 spans 15 amino acids. The V and J ends lost 3 bases and 8 bases, in that order; junction bases with no gene match: 8. CDR3 nucleotide sequence: TGCAGTGCTAGTGGGGGGACAGGGGGCGCGTATGAGCAGTTCTTC. It codes for CSASGGTGGAYEQFF.

This rearrangement joins TRBV20-1 to TRBJ1-6; no reliable D call. Germline V lookup: CDR1 DFQATT, CDR2 SNEGSKA (reference sequence). V was cut by 0 bases and J by 14 bases, with 8 bases left in between. This CDR3 is 11 amino acids long. As DNA, the CDR3 is TGCAGTGCTAGAGATCGCGGTTCCCTCCACTTT. This sequence encodes CSARDRGSLHF.

CDR3 nucleotides: TGTGCCAGCAGTTTTAGCGGGACGGTCTCTGGAAACACCATATATTTT. This translates into CASSFSGTVSGNTIYF. The J gene is TRBJ1-3, the V gene TRBV6-5; D possibly corresponds to TRBD1 (5 bases). The ends were cut back, 4 bases at V and 0 bases at J, with 13 bases in the middle. Germline CDR1 and CDR2: MNHEY and SVGAGI. The CDR3 is 16 amino acids.

The chain uses TRBV30 and TRBJ2-7; perhaps TRBD1 as D (7 bases). This CDR3 spans 15 amino acids. Germline V gives CDR1 GTSNPN, CDR2 SVGIG (reference sequence). Trimming took 3 bases from V and 2 from J, leaving 17 bases between them. CDR3 DNA: TGTGCCTGGAGCCCCCCAGGGGGGCCCCCCTACGAGCAGTACTTC. It encodes CAWSPPGGPPYEQYF.

This clone turned up a few times. Other DNA sequences from this sample encode an identical CDR3 as well. J is TRBJ1-2 and V is TRBV27, with TRBD1 matching 7 bases. With V trimmed by 3 bases and J by 4 bases, 5 bases remained unmatched. CDR1 is MNHEY, CDR2 SMNVEV, per germline (reference sequence). The CDR3 is 14 residues long. The CDR3 loop is CASSFRGAGYGYTF. The CDR3 coding sequence is TGTGCCAGCAGTTTCAGGGGGGCCGGCTATGGCTACACCTTC.

This chain links TRBV9 with TRBJ1-2, with D maybe TRBD1 (5 bases). Trimming cost V 4 bases and J 2 bases, with 12 bases left between them. This CDR3 spans 14 amino acids. In germline, CDR1 is SGDLS, CDR2 YYNGEE. Here the CDR3 reads CASSPTGGNYGYTF. As DNA, the CDR3 is TGTGCCAGCAGCCCAACGGGGGGGAACTATGGCTACACCTTC.

The J gene is TRBJ2-7, the V gene TRBV19; TRBD1 is a possible D gene (5 bases). This CDR3 has 13 residues. V lost 2 bases and J 3 bases, leaving 8 bases between the germline ends. Germline CDR1 reads LNHDA; CDR2 reads SQIVND (reference sequence). The CDR3 bases are TGTGCCAGTAGTATACAGGGTTTCTACGAGCAGTACTTC. Its protein is CASSIQGFYEQYF.

This chain uses TRBV18 with TRBJ2-5, with 9 bases aligning to TRBD2. The germline V gene encodes CDR1 KGHSH and CDR2 LQKENI. Losses at the gene ends were 2 bases for V and 5 bases for J; bases not matched to a gene: 15. This CDR3 has 18 amino acids. The CDR3 protein is CASSPYGSSGGPRETQYF. The CDR3 region has the DNA TGTGCCAGCTCACCATACGGGTCCAGCGGGGGGCCTCGGGAGACCCAGTACTTC. The variable domain in full, with the rest retrieved from reference TRBV18 and TRBJ2-5, is NAGVMQNPRHLVRRRGQEARLRCSPMKGHSHVYWYRQLPEEGLKFMVYLQKENIIDESGMPKERFSAEFPKEGPSILRIQQVVRGDSAAYFCASSPYGSSGGPRETQYFGPGTRLLVL.

The rearrangement uses TRBV2 and TRBJ2-2, with TRBD1 identical over 7 bases. The CDR3 length is 14 residues. Germline CDR1 SNHLY, CDR2 FYNNEI. V lost 7 bases to trimming and J lost 2 bases; unmatched junction nucleotides: 4. CDR3 loop: CASKGTVNTGELFF. CDR3 sequence (DNA): TGTGCCAGCAAAGGGACAGTAAACACCGGGGAGCTGTTTTTT.

This clone has more than one count but fewer than ten. The genes are TRBV7-9 and TRBJ1-6; D perhaps matches TRBD1 (5 bases). Germline-derived CDR1 and CDR2 are SEHNR and FQNEAQ (reference sequence). This CDR3 region has 13 residues. V was shortened by 1 base and J by 15 bases, with 13 bases between the two germline ends. CDR3 nucleotide sequence: TGTGCCAGCAGCTTAGAGGTCAACGGGGGCCTCCACTTT. Translated, it gives CASSLEVNGGLHF.

The chain employs TRBV9 and TRBJ1-6, with TRBD1 matching over 7 bases. Trimming cost V 6 bases and J 8 bases; bases outside gene matches: 11. This CDR3 is 15 amino acids long. Germline V gene sequence: CDR1 SGDLS, CDR2 YYNGEE. The CDR3 spells CASTLGGQTYSPLHF. CDR3 nucleotides: TGTGCCAGCACCCTAGGGGGACAGACGTATTCACCCCTCCACTTT.

The chain employs TRBV9 and TRBJ2-1; TRBD1 is a possible D gene (7 bases). Trimming cost V 0 bases and J 3 bases, with 13 bases left between them. CDR1 SGDLS and CDR2 YYNGEE come from the germline V gene. This CDR3 contains 16 residues. CDR3 loop: CASSVAGGGVYNEQFF. The CDR3, as DNA: TGTGCCAGCAGCGTAGCTGGAGGGGGCGTCTACAATGAGCAGTTCTTC.

This chain joins TRBV15 and TRBJ1-5; TRBD1 is a possible D gene (5 bases). CDR1 is LNHNV, CDR2 YYDKDF, per germline (reference sequence). V lost 9 bases, J lost 4 bases, and 19 bases lay in between. The CDR3 totals 15 residues. DNA for the CDR3: TGTGCCACTGTACCTTATGCAGGGTCTAATCAGCCCCAGCATTTT. This encodes CATVPYAGSNQPQHF.

V gene TRBV27 combines with J gene TRBJ1-3; D ambiguous. V was pared by 3 bases and J by 2 bases, with 5 bases between. The length of the CDR3 is 13 residues. Germline CDR1 MNHEY, CDR2 SMNVEV (reference sequence). The CDR3 spells CASSFSAGNTIYF. CDR3 in DNA: TGTGCCAGCAGTTTTTCTGCTGGAAACACCATATATTTT.

This chain uses TRBV5-1 with TRBJ2-2, with D possibly TRBD2 on 6 matching bases. V shed 4 bases and J shed 2 bases, with 9 bases lying between them. Germline CDR1 SGHRS, CDR2 YFSETQ. The CDR3 consists of 14 residues. The CDR3: CASSGRTNTGELFF. CDR3 nucleotide sequence: TGCGCCAGCAGCGGGAGGACTAACACCGGGGAGCTGTTTTTT.

V is TRBV11-2 and J is TRBJ1-2; D is perhaps TRBD1 (5 bases). The CDR3 extends over 15 amino acids. Germline CDR1 and CDR2: SGHAT and FQNNGV. Trimming took off 5 bases at V and 4 bases at J, with 17 bases between the two ends. The CDR3 nucleotides are TGTGCCAGCAGCCTACGTCCTGCAGGGTCCTATGGCTACACCTTC. Protein: CASSLRPAGSYGYTF.